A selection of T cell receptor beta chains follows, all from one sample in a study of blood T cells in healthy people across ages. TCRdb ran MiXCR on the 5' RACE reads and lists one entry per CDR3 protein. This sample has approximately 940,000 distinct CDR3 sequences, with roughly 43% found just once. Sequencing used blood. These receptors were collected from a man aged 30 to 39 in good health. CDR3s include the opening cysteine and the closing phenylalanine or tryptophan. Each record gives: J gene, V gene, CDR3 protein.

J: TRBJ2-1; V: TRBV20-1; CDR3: CSATIAGASGGEQFF
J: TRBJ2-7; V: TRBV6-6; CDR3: CASSYEAYYEQYF
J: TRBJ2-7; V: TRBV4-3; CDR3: CASSQDLTSGGWHEQYF
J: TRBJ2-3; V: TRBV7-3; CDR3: CASSQRLGGADTQYF
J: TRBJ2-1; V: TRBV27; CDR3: CASSLQLGQGNEQFF
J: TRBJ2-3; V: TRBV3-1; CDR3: CASSQIADTQYF
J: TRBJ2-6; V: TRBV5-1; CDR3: CASSSRHASGANVLPF
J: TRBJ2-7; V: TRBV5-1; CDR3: CASAPGGATYEQYF
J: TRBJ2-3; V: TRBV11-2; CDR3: CASSREPRPDTQYF
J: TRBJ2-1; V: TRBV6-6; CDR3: CASRWGPTSGNNEQFF
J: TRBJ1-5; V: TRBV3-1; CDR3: CASSLQGLPNQPQHF
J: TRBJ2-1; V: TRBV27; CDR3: CASSPIGSTGGYNEQFF
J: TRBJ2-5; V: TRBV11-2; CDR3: CASSLDRELAGAGVETQYF
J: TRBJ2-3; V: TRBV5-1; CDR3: CASSAGRSTDTQYF
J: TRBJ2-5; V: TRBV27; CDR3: CASRPGVNEQYF
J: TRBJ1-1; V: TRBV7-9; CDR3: CASSLAGDREAFF
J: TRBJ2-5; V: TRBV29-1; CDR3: CSGGQYQETQYF
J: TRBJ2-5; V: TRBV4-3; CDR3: CASSQRSGGSKETQYF
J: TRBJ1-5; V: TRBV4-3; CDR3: CASSQGVRDVQPQHF
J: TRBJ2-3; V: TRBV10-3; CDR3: CAISEQDPGRRTQYF
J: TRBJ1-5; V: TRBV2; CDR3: CASSGSGGQPQHF
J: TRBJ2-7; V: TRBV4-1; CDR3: CVSSQALGSYEQYF
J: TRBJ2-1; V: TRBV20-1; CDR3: CSARDLGLAGESYNEQFF
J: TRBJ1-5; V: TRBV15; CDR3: CATSRERPSNQPQHF
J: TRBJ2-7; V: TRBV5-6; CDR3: CASSSLDGGYYEQYF
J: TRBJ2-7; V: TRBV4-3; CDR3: CASSQAVGQSPYEQYF
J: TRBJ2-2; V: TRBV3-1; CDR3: CASSQARHTGELFF
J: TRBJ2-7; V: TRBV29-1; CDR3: CSVEWQGPEQYF
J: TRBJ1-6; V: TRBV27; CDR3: CASSLGQSYSPLHF
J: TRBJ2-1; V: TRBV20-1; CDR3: CTMPPHNEQFF
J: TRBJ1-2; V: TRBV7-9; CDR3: CASSLAHTGYTF
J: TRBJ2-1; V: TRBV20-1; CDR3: CSASLASGTYNEQFF
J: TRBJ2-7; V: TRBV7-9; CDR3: CASSLVAGPEQYF
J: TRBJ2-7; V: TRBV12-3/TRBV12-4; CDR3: CASSLVAGLSYEQYF
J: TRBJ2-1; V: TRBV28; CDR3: CASSTWDYPEQFF
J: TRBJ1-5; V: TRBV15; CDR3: CATSGDSVQLRSQPQHF
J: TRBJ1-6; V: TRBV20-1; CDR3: CSASEGRNVGSPLHF
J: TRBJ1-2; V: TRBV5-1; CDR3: CASSLAERINYGYTF
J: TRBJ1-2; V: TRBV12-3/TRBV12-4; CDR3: CASSQLDRYYGYTF
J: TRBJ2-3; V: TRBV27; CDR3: CASTPLVGSTDTQYF
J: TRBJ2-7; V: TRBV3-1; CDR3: CASSQDSGNEQYF
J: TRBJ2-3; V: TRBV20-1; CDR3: CSARVSWGFNTQYF
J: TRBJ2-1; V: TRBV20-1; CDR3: CSASTNRGYNEQFF
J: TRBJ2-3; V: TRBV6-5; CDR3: CASRIGGASTDTQYF
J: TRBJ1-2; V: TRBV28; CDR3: CASREQGNGYTF
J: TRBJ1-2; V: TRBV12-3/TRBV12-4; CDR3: CASSARQGGRHGYTF
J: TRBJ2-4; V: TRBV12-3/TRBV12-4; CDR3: CASSLGQAYERYF
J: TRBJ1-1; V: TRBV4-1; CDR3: CASSQGGGTSEAFF
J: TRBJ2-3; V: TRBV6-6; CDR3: CATASDFTDTQYF
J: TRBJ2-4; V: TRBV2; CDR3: CASTERSLGENIQYF
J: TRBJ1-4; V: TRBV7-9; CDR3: CASSPRTGESGNEKLFF
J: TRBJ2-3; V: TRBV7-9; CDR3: CASSLPGTGEDTQYF
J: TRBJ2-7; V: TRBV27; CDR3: CASSLSHGTVSYEQYF
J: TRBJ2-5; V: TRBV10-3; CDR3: CAISEPYQETQYF
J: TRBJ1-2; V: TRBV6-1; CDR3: CASSELWGGRDGYTF
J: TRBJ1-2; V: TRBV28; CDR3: CASSFRGLVGYTF
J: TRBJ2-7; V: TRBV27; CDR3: CASSLTGGASYEQYF